The rows below give T cell receptor beta chains drawn from one sample of a study of cytomegalovirus exposure and HLA in healthy donors. This table comes from immunoSEQ multiplex PCR, and its TCRdb copy is limited to in-frame clones, with some not included. The sample contains 100,000 to 150,000 clones, around three quarters of which appear only once. The material sequenced was PBMCs. The receptors shown here come from a man in his forties or fifties in good health and CMV-seronegative. CDR3s include the opening cysteine and the closing phenylalanine or tryptophan. The order of the fields is D gene, J gene, clone size, V gene, CDR3 protein, CDR3 DNA. A D gene is named only where the DNA matches it firmly. Size is omitted from some rows. Given values are once, few, many or a class for expanded clones.

>TRBD1|TRBJ1-4|once|TRBV5-4
CASSVPGQNEKLFF
TGTGCCAGCAGCGTACCGGGACAGAATGAAAAACTGTTTTTT
>TRBD2|TRBJ2-5|NA|TRBV2
CASSGTSGREETQYF
TGTGCCAGCAGTGGGACTAGCGGGAGGGAAGAGACCCAGTACTTC
>TRBD1|TRBJ2-7|NA|TRBV6-5
CASSNHGQGLEQYF
TGTGCCAGCAGTAACCATGGACAGGGGCTTGAGCAGTACTTC
>TRBD1|TRBJ2-4|NA|TRBV2
CASSEGGGQNIQYF
TGTGCCAGCAGTGAAGGAGGGGGACAGAACATTCAGTACTTC
>NA|TRBJ2-7|few|TRBV29-1
CSVGGPESYEQYF
TGCAGCGTTGGGGGGCCGGAATCCTACGAGCAGTACTTC
>NA|TRBJ2-7|few|TRBV7-9
CASSFSPGHYEQYF
TGTGCCAGCAGCTTTAGCCCTGGACACTACGAGCAGTACTTC
>NA|TRBJ1-1|few|TRBV15
CATSRDPTGGYEAFF
TGTGCCACCAGCAGAGATCCCACGGGGGGATATGAAGCTTTCTTT
>TRBD2|TRBJ2-3|NA|TRBV6-1
CASSAALLAGGGTDTQYF
TGTGCCAGCAGTGCCGCCTTACTAGCGGGAGGGGGCACAGATACGCAGTATTTT
>NA|TRBJ2-2|NA|TRBV5-1
CASSLNPGATGELFF
TGCGCCAGCAGCTTGAATCCAGGGGCCACCGGGGAGCTGTTTTTT
>TRBD1|TRBJ1-4|NA|TRBV7-6
CASSHPGQGEKLFF
TGTGCCAGCAGCCACCCGGGACAGGGGGAAAAACTGTTTTTT
>TRBD1|TRBJ1-2|NA|TRBV5-1
CASSLGAGGAYGYTF
TGCGCCAGCAGCTTGGGGGCAGGGGGCGCCTATGGCTACACCTTC
>NA|TRBJ2-3|NA|TRBV12-2
CASRFSSGRASTDTQYF
TGTGCAAGTCGCTTCTCTAGCGGGAGGGCTAGCACAGATACGCAGTATTTT